The clone carrying this T cell receptor beta chain was counted a few times. These data originate in a study of T-cell reconstitution after alpha-beta-depleted transplantation in children. A TCRbeta library incorporating unique molecular identifiers was prepared. TCRdb re-derived calls from the PCR reads in MiXCR, one entry per CDR3 protein. The sample lists 250,000 to 400,000 distinct CDR3 sequences, more than 20% occurring once. CDR1 is DFQATT, CDR2 SNEGSKA, per germline (reference sequence). The CDR3 extends over 18 amino acids. V was clipped by 5 bases and J by 0 bases, with 22 bases between them. Sequencing used PBMCs, mostly from graft donor cells, obtained 180 days after TCRalphabeta/CD19-depleted stem cell transplant. The TCR was taken from a male patient aged 10 to 17 who had a stem cell transplant for acute lymphoblastic leukemia, so the T cells may come from the graft donor. The chain employs TRBV20-1 and TRBJ1-4; D is unclear. The CDR3 DNA sequence: TGCAGTGCTGGAATTCGGACGGGCTTAGTTGCAACTAATGAAAAACTGTTTTTT. Its translation is CSAGIRTGLVATNEKLFF.